What follows describes a single T cell receptor (beta chain). Its antigen is undetermined. This sample was taken from a study of OX40 agonist ivuxolimab in advanced cancers. Overall study context: Ivuxolimab, an antibody acting as an agonist of OX40 (CD134), was used to treat patients. General observations from the study: Relative to CD4+, CD8+ T cells held more expanded clones on average.

This CDR3 region has 15 residues. Germline V lookup: CDR1 SNHLY, CDR2 FYNNEI. V shed 8 bases and J 6 bases; nucleotides not matched to a gene: 11. Produced via immunoSEQ multiplex PCR; TCRdb's table is partial and in-frame only. The table has about 25,000 clones, 70% to 80% seen once. The sequencing used CD4+ or CD8+ T cells sorted from blood, collected in a trial of the OX40 agonist ivuxolimab. J is TRBJ2-1 and V is TRBV2, with 9 bases lining up with TRBD2. This receptor was taken from an adult with an advanced solid tumor such as melanoma, head and neck, liver or kidney cancer. The CDR3 region has the DNA TGTGCCAGCTTCACTCTAGCGGGAAATTCCAATGAGCAGTTCTTC. Its translation is CASFTLAGNSNEQFF.